These 14 T cell receptor beta chains originate from one sample sequenced in a study of shared clonotypes between healthy human individuals. The data were produced by immunoSEQ multiplex PCR, yet TCRdb's version contains in-frame clones alone and is incomplete. The sample lists millions of clones, about 92% occurring once. The specimen was naive CD4+ T cells from PBMCs. The subset is: CD45RA+ positively selected. The receptors come from a man younger than 35 in good health. Some clones in this sample may be carry-over from other donors' samples.

V usage is TRBV11-2 and J usage is TRBJ2-1, with a possible D match to TRBD1 (8 bases). Looked up from germline, CDR1 is SGHAT and CDR2 is FQNNGV. V was cut by 5 bases and J by 0 bases, with 17 bases left in between. The CDR3 is made up of 17 amino acids. CDR3 in DNA: TGTGCCAGCAGCCCAACAGGGGGAGGGTACTCCTACAATGAGCAGTTCTTC. It specifies CASSPTGGGYSYNEQFF.

The rearrangement uses TRBV29-1 and TRBJ1-1, with TRBD1 matching over 9 bases. From germline, CDR1 is SQVTM and CDR2 ANQGSEA. The ends lost 5 bases at V and 10 bases at J; junction bases unmatched: 8. The CDR3 consists of 12 residues. The CDR3 nucleotides are TGCAGCGTTTACGTACAGGGGGCCGGAGCTTTCTTT. Its protein is CSVYVQGAGAFF.

The rearrangement joins TRBV2 to TRBJ2-2, with D unclear. Per the germline V gene, CDR1 is SNHLY and CDR2 is FYNNEI. This CDR3 has 15 amino acids. V lost 10 bases to trimming and J lost 6 bases, with 21 bases between them. CDR3 in DNA: TGTGCCATCTTACACCCCCTACTCGGGTCCGGGGAGCTGTTTTTT. Translated, it gives CAILHPLLGSGELFF.

CDR3 in amino acids: CASSLLTGRDNEQFF. DNA for the CDR3: TGCGCCAGCAGCTTGTTGACAGGGAGAGACAATGAGCAGTTCTTC. The chain employs TRBV5-1 and TRBJ2-1; 7 nucleotides align to TRBD1. With 1 base clipped from V and 5 bases from J, the junction kept 6 bases outside the gene matches. This CDR3 has 15 residues. Germline V gene lookup returns CDR1 SGHRS and CDR2 YFSETQ.

This chain uses TRBV9 with TRBJ2-1; D is unclear. The germline gives CDR1 SGDLS, CDR2 YYNGEE. Trimming removed 0 bases from V and 14 bases from J, with 12 bases in between. The CDR3 spans 12 residues. CDR3 sequence reads: CASSVGGFPEFF. In nucleotides, the CDR3 is TGTGCCAGCAGCGTAGGGGGTTTTCCCGAGTTCTTC.

The rearrangement uses TRBV7-2 and TRBJ1-1, with unresolved D. There are 13 residues in the CDR3. V was shortened by 3 bases and J by 1 base, with 6 bases between the two germline ends. Germline lookup yields CDR1 SGHTA and CDR2 FQGNSA. Here the CDR3 DNA reads TGTGCCAGCAGCTTTGCAAAGAACACTGAAGCTTTCTTT. As protein: CASSFAKNTEAFF.

This chain joins TRBV6-1 and TRBJ1-2, with 8 bases fitting TRBD1. The CDR3 length is 14 residues. The V and J ends lost 5 bases and 0 bases, in that order; junction bases with no gene match: 2. Germline lookup yields CDR1 MNHNS and CDR2 SASEGT. The CDR3 DNA reads TGTGCCAGCAGTTCACAGGGGGCTAACTATGGCTACACCTTC. Its protein product is CASSSQGANYGYTF.

This CDR3 reads CAGREGAWNEQFF. The CDR3 DNA reads as TGTGCCGGTCGGGAGGGGGCATGGAATGAGCAGTTCTTC. The V call is TRBV2, the J call TRBJ2-1, with D maybe TRBD2 (8 bases). Germline V lookup: CDR1 SNHLY, CDR2 FYNNEI. There are 13 residues in the CDR3. Trimming left V 11 bases short and J 7 bases short, with 18 bases between.

The chain employs TRBV29-1 and TRBJ2-5, with 9 bases fitting TRBD1. J gave up 11 bases and V 1 base, and 8 bases lay outside the gene matches. This CDR3 contains 13 residues. Germline V lookup: CDR1 SQVTM, CDR2 ANQGSEA. In DNA form, the CDR3 reads TGCAGCGTTGAAGCACAGGGGGCGACGCGGCAGTACTTC. This translates into CSVEAQGATRQYF.

J is TRBJ2-2 and V is TRBV6-5; maybe TRBD1 (5 bases). The CDR3 length is 12 residues. The V end was cut by 11 bases, the J end by 1 base, with 8 bases between. The V gene's germline CDR1 is MNHEY and CDR2 SVGAGI. CDR3 loop: CAARGNTGELFF. The CDR3 nucleotides are TGTGCCGCTAGGGGGAACACCGGGGAGCTGTTTTTT.

A note on this clone: The sample carries other DNA sequences with the same CDR3. V is TRBV19 and J is TRBJ2-5; D is possibly TRBD2 (6 bases). Germline V gives CDR1 LNHDA, CDR2 SQIVND (reference sequence). This CDR3 has 14 amino acids. V lost 3 bases, J lost 4 bases, and 12 bases lay in between. This CDR3 reads CASSIGGGGETQYF. CDR3 DNA: TGTGCCAGTAGTATTGGTGGGGGAGGAGAGACCCAGTACTTC. Full variable domain (rest looked up from reference TRBV19 and TRBJ2-5): DGGITQSPKYLFRKEGQNVTLSCEQNLNHDAMYWYRQDPGQGLRLIYYSQIVNDFQKGDIAEGYSVSREKKESFPLTVTSAQKNPTAFYLCASSIGGGGETQYFGPGTRLLVL.

The CDR3 here is CASSPSAGNDQPQHF. The CDR3 DNA reads as TGTGCCAGCTCACCCTCCGCAGGGAATGATCAGCCCCAGCATTTT. The genes are TRBV18 and TRBJ1-5; D might be TRBD1 (5 bases). Trimming removed 3 bases from V and 5 bases from J, with 14 bases in between. This CDR3 has 15 residues. Germline CDR1 reads KGHSH; CDR2 reads LQKENI. Full variable domain (remainder filled in from reference TRBV18 and TRBJ1-5): NAGVMQNPRHLVRRRGQEARLRCSPMKGHSHVYWYRQLPEEGLKFMVYLQKENIIDESGMPKERFSAEFPKEGPSILRIQQVVRGDSAAYFCASSPSAGNDQPQHFGDGTRLSIL.

A few counts support this clone. The chain carries TRBV7-9 and TRBJ2-5, with D perhaps TRBD1 or TRBD2 (5 bases each). Germline loops: CDR1 SEHNR, CDR2 FQNEAQ (reference sequence). V shed 8 bases and J shed 4 bases, with 11 bases lying between them. This CDR3 is 12 amino acids long. In DNA form, the CDR3 reads TGTGCCAGCGTGGGGGTTGGAGAGACCCAGTACTTC. Its protein product is CASVGVGETQYF.

This clone was counted once. The chain uses TRBV2 and TRBJ2-2, with D possibly matching TRBD1 (6 bases). Germline V gene sequence: CDR1 SNHLY, CDR2 FYNNEI. V was shortened by 7 bases and J by 5 bases, with 14 bases between the two germline ends. The CDR3 consists of 14 residues. The CDR3 DNA is TGTGCCAGCATTACAGGGCCAGGAACCGGGGAGCTGTTTTTT. As protein: CASITGPGTGELFF.